This T cell receptor beta chain was observed in a study of T cells in Graves' hyperthyroidism and ophthalmopathy. CDR1 SGHRS and CDR2 YFSETQ come from the germline V gene. The V and J ends lost 0 bases and 4 bases respectively, with 10 bases between them. The CDR3 runs to 14 residues. This blood was taken when hyperthyroidism was first diagnosed, before any ophthalmopathy symptoms existed. General study results and limits: Expanded thyroid clonotypes (above 0.001) were mostly also found in blood.

There are a few counts of this clonotype. Antigen: not known. TCR beta CDR3 region amplification was performed from RNA transcripts. First-round RT-PCR with HTBI primers amplified the TCR CDR3 region. TCRdb ran MiXCR on the multiplex PCR reads and lists one entry per CDR3 protein. The table shows around 300,000 distinct CDR3 sequences, with roughly 15% occurring only once. The receptor was isolated from a woman aged 50 to 60 with Graves' hyperthyroidism that later progressed to Graves' ophthalmopathy. The rearrangement links TRBV5-1 to TRBJ2-5; tentative D call: TRBD1 (6 bases). Sequencing was carried out using blood. The CDR3 nucleotides are TGCGCCAGCAGCTTGGTAGGGGGTCCAGAGACCCAGTACTTC. Its translation is CASSLVGGPETQYF.